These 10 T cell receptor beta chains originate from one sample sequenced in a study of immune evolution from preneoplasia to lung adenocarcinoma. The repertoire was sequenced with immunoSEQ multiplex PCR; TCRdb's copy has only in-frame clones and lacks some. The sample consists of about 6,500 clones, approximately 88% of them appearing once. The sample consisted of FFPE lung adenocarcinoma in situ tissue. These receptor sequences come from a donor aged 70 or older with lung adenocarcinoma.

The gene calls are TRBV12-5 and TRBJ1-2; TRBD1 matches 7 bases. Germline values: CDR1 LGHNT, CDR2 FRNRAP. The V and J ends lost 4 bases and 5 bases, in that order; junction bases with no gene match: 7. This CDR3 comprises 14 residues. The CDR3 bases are TGTGCTAGTGGTTCCGGGACAGCGAGTTATGGCTACACCTTC. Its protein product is CASGSGTASYGYTF.

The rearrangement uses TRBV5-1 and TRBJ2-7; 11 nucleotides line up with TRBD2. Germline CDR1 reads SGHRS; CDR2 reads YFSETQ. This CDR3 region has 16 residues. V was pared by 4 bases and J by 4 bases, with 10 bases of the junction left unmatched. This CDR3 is CASSLGTSGILYEQYF. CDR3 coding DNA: TGCGCCAGCAGCCTTGGGACTAGCGGTATCTTATACGAGCAGTACTTC.

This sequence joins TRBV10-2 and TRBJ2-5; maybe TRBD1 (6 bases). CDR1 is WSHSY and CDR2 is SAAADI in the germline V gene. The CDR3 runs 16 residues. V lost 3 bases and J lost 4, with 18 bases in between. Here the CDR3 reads CASSEWGRRVGETQYF. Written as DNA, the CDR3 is TGCGCCAGCAGTGAATGGGGGCGAAGGGTCGGAGAGACCCAGTACTTC.

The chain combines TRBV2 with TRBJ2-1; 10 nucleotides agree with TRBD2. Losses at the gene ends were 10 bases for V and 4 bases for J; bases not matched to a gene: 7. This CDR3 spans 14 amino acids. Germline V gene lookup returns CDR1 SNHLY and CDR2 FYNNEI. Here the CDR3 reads CATGGTSVYNEQFF. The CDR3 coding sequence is TGTGCCACGGGGGGGACTAGCGTTTACAATGAGCAGTTCTTC.

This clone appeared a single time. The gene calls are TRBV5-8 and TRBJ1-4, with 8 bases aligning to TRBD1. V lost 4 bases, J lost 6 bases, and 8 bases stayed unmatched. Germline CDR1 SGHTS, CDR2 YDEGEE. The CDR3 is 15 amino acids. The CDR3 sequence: CASSHGQGSDEKLFF. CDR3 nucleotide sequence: TGTGCCAGCAGCCACGGACAGGGAAGCGATGAAAAACTGTTTTTT.

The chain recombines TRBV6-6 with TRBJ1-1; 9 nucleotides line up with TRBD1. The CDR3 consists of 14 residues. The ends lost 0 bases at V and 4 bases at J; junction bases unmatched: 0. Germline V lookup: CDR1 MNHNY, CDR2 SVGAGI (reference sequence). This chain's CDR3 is CASSYSTGGTEAFF. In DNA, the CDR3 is TGTGCCAGCAGTTACTCGACAGGGGGCACTGAAGCTTTCTTT.

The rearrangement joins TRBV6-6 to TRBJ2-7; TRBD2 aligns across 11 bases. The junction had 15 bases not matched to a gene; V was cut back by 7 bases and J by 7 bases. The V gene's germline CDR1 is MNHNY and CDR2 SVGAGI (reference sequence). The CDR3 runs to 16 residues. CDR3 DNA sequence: TGTGCCAGCATCCCCGGAGGGGCTAGCGGGAGGCAGGAGCAGTACTTC. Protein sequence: CASIPGGASGRQEQYF.

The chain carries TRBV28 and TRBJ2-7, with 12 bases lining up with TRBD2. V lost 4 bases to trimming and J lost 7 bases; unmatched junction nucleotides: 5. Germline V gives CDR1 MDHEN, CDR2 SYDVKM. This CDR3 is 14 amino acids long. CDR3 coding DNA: TGTGCCAGCAGTTCCCCCGGGACTAGCGGGGAGCAGTACTTC. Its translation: CASSSPGTSGEQYF.

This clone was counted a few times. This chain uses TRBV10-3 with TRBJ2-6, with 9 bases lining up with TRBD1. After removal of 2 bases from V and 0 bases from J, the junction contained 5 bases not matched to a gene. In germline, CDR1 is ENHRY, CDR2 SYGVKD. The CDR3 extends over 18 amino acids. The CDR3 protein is CAISETWTGDSGANVLTF. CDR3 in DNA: TGTGCCATCAGTGAGACTTGGACAGGGGACTCTGGGGCCAACGTCCTGACTTTC.

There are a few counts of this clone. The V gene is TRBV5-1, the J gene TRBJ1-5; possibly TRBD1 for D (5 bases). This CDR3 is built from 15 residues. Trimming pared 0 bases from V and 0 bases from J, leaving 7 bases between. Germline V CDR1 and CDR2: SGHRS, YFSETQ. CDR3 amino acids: CASSLGGGSNQPQHF. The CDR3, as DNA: TGCGCCAGCAGCTTGGGGGGGGGTAGCAATCAGCCCCAGCATTTT.